The source of this TCR beta chain is a study of blood T cell repertoires in COVID-19. Study context: Samples of COVID-19 (acute and convalescent) were obtained from the United States, Italy and Spain. The cDNA or gDNA used as material had been derived from T cells, B-cell-depleted T cells, or PBMCs.

The method was immunoSEQ multiplex PCR; TCRdb's version includes in-frame clones alone and lacks a portion of them. The sample has around 210,000 clones, 85% seen once. This CDR3 has 16 amino acids. Germline CDR1 and CDR2: MGHRA and YSYEKL. V lost 4 bases, J lost 7 bases, and 8 bases stayed unmatched. Patients in Seattle were enrolled during active infection, then followed longitudinally. The sequenced sample consisted of peripheral blood. The receptor's source is a man aged 50-59 years with COVID-19, enrolled during active disease. The chain links TRBV4-1 to TRBJ2-1, with 12 positions matching TRBD1. CDR3 protein: CASSRAGQGARNEQFF. CDR3 bases: TGCGCCAGCAGCCGAGCGGGACAGGGGGCGCGTAATGAGCAGTTCTTC.